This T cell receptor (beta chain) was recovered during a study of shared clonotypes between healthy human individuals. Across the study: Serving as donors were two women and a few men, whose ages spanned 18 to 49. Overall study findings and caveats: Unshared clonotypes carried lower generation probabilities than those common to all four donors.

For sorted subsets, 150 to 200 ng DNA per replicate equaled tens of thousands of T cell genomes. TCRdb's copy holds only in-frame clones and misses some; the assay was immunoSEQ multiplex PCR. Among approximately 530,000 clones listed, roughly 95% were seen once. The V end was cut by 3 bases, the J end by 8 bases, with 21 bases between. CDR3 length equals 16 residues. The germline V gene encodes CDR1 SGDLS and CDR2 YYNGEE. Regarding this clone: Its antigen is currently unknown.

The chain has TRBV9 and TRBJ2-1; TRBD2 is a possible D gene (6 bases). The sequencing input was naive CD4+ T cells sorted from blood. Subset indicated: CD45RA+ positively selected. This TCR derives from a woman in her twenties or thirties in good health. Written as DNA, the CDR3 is TGTGCCAGCAGCGGCGGGGCAGGAGGGTTCAATGATGAGCAGTTCTTC. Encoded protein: CASSGGAGGFNDEQFF.